The 7 T cell receptor beta chains reported below all come from one sample, sequenced in a study of T cells in localized non-small cell lung cancer. The table came from immunoSEQ multiplex PCR; TCRdb's copy has only in-frame clones and leaves some out. This sample has roughly 77,000 clones, with 88% found just once. The sequencing here drew on peripheral blood, taken before any cancer treatment. These receptors were taken from a woman aged 40-69 years with stage I squamous cell lung carcinoma.

The chain joins TRBV5-1 to TRBJ2-3, with a possible D match to TRBD2 (6 bases). Trimming took off 3 bases at V and 6 bases at J, with 14 bases between the two ends. Germline loops: CDR1 SGHRS, CDR2 YFSETQ. The CDR3 loop spans 14 amino acids. As DNA, the CDR3 is TGCGCCAGCAGCTCCCCAAGTGGGGGGGATACGCAGTATTTT. Translating it yields CASSSPSGGDTQYF.

This chain joins TRBV6-1 and TRBJ1-2; TRBD1 aligns across 7 bases. CDR1 is MNHNS and CDR2 is SASEGT in the germline V gene. Trimming cost V 3 bases and J 8 bases; bases outside gene matches: 6. The length of the CDR3 is 13 residues. CDR3 DNA sequence: TGTGCCAGCAGTGATTGGACAGGTCTGGGCTACACCTTC. Amino acids: CASSDWTGLGYTF.

The chain couples TRBV2 to TRBJ1-1; no definite D call. There are 11 residues in the CDR3. Per the germline V gene, CDR1 is SNHLY and CDR2 is FYNNEI. Trimming took 6 bases from V and 10 from J, leaving 12 bases between them. CDR3 amino acids: CASRQAEGAFF. Here the CDR3 DNA reads TGTGCCAGCAGGCAGGCCGAGGGAGCTTTCTTT.

This chain uses TRBV29-1 with TRBJ1-4; weak D call: TRBD1 (6 bases). Trimming stripped 6 bases from V and 6 bases from J, with 14 bases between. Germline CDR1 is SQVTM and CDR2 is ANQGSEA. The CDR3 has 13 amino acids. CDR3 coding DNA: TGCAGCGTGGCACGGGGGGCGCATGAAAAACTGTTTTTT. Its translation is CSVARGAHEKLFF.

J is TRBJ1-2 and V is TRBV10-3; no firm D call. Trimming pared 0 bases from V and 2 bases from J, leaving 7 bases between. Germline CDR1 and CDR2: ENHRY and SYGVKD. CDR3 length equals 14 residues. The CDR3 DNA reads TGTGCCATCAGTGAGTCGTCCGGGAACTATGGCTACACCTTC. Protein product: CAISESSGNYGYTF.

The chain recombines TRBV11-2 with TRBJ2-7, with 9 bases aligning to TRBD1. Germline CDR1 SGHAT, CDR2 FQNNGV. CDR3 length equals 14 residues. J gave up 5 bases and V 5 bases, and 7 bases lay outside the gene matches. The CDR3, as DNA: TGTGCCAGCAGCCTCGGGACAGGGACCCACGAGCAGTACTTC. It is translated as CASSLGTGTHEQYF.

The J gene is TRBJ1-2, the V gene TRBV12-5; D uncertain. Trimming removed 2 bases at V and 5 bases at J, with 9 bases between. The CDR3 length is 13 residues. CDR1 and CDR2 (germline): LGHNT, FRNRAP. DNA for the CDR3: TGTGCTAGTGGTTTGCCACAGAGTTATGGCTACACCTTC. Encoded protein: CASGLPQSYGYTF. The full variable domain, its missing parts supplied by reference TRBV12-5 and TRBJ1-2, is DARVTQTPRHKVTEMGQEVTMRCQPILGHNTVFWYRQTMMQGLELLAYFRNRAPLDDSGMPKDRFSAEMPDATLATLKIQPSEPRDSAVYFCASGLPQSYGYTFGSGTRLTVV.